Shown below are 21 T cell receptor beta chains from a single sample sequenced in a study of technical replicates of blood from a few donors. The protocol was immunoSEQ multiplex PCR, while the TCRdb copy is restricted to in-frame clones and leaves out a portion. The data show approximately 73,000 clones, with more than 85% seen just once and around 0.4% held by the top ten. Sequencing was carried out using T cells isolated from PBMCs. The source of these receptors is a human donor in good health.

This chain joins TRBV27 and TRBJ2-7, with D possibly matching TRBD2 (6 bases). Trimming took off 3 bases at V and 3 bases at J, with 12 bases between the two ends. Germline V CDR1 and CDR2: MNHEY, SMNVEV (reference sequence). The length of the CDR3 is 14 residues. This CDR3 is CASSFGTGVYEQYF. The CDR3 DNA reads as TGTGCCAGCAGTTTCGGGACGGGAGTCTACGAGCAGTACTTC.

V usage is TRBV7-8 and J usage is TRBJ1-1, with a possible D match to TRBD1 (5 bases). The length of the CDR3 is 16 residues. Germline CDR1 and CDR2: SGHVS and FQNEAQ. V shed 2 bases and J shed 1 base, with 14 bases lying between them. The CDR3 nucleotides read TGTGCCAGCAGCTTATGGGCAGGGCTCGGGAACACTGAAGCTTTCTTT. It translates to CASSLWAGLGNTEAFF.

The chain employs TRBV30 and TRBJ1-2, with D possibly TRBD1 on 5 matching bases. Trimming removed 5 bases from V and 4 bases from J, with 11 bases in between. This CDR3 comprises 12 residues. The V gene's germline CDR1 is GTSNPN and CDR2 SVGIG (reference sequence). CDR3 nucleotides: TGTGCCTGGGGGACTGGGGGCTATGGCTACACCTTC. Protein sequence: CAWGTGGYGYTF. Using reference TRBV30 and TRBJ1-2 for the parts outside the CDR3, the full variable domain is SQTIHQWPATLVQPVGSPLSLECTVEGTSNPNLYWYRQAAGRGLQLLFYSVGIGQISSEVPQNLSASRPQDRQFILSSKKLLLSDSGFYLCAWGTGGYGYTFGSGTRLTVV.

The chain combines TRBV28 with TRBJ2-1; 10 nucleotides align to TRBD2. The CDR3 loop spans 15 amino acids. J lost 5 bases, V lost 6 bases, and 7 bases had no gene match. Germline V lookup: CDR1 MDHEN, CDR2 SYDVKM. DNA for the CDR3: TGTGCCAGCAGCAGGTGGGGACTAGCGAACAATGAGCAGTTCTTC. The encoded protein is CASSRWGLANNEQFF.

The chain is built from TRBV4-2 and TRBJ2-1; perhaps TRBD2 as D (6 bases). CDR1 and CDR2 (germline): LGHNA, YNFKEQ. CDR3 length equals 17 residues. The germline V and J ends were trimmed by 3 bases and 3 bases, with 18 bases remaining between them. The DNA for the CDR3 is TGTGCCAGCAGCCAGGTCAGTGGAGGGGCCGTCTACAATGAGCAGTTCTTC. Translation gives CASSQVSGGAVYNEQFF.

The chain couples TRBV14 to TRBJ2-1, with D possibly TRBD2 on 6 matching bases. The V gene's germline CDR1 is SGHDN and CDR2 FVKESK. The CDR3 extends over 16 amino acids. V gave up 4 bases and J gave up 8 bases, with 21 bases separating them. This CDR3 is CASSLFAGPPEDEQFF. Here the CDR3 DNA reads TGTGCCAGCAGCCTTTTCGCGGGACCCCCTGAGGATGAGCAGTTCTTC.

Only one count was recorded for this clone. V is TRBV6-5 and J is TRBJ1-1; 7 nucleotides agree with TRBD1. The germline V gene encodes CDR1 MNHEY and CDR2 SVGAGI. The CDR3 is 12 amino acids. The junction had 1 base not matched to a gene; V was cut back by 5 bases and J by 4 bases. CDR3 sequence (DNA): TGTGCCAGCAGTCAGGGGGGCACTGAAGCTTTCTTT. Translating gives CASSQGGTEAFF.

V usage is TRBV2 and J usage is TRBJ2-7; D call uncertain. V was clipped by 6 bases and J by 4 bases, with 16 bases between them. This CDR3 contains 14 residues. Germline CDR1 reads SNHLY; CDR2 reads FYNNEI. CDR3 sequence: CASSESWRSYEQYF. In DNA, the CDR3 is TGTGCCAGCAGCGAAAGTTGGCGGAGTTACGAGCAGTACTTC.

This clone was counted between two and nine times. The chain carries TRBV6-1 and TRBJ1-1, with D tentatively TRBD1 (5 bases). V was clipped by 3 bases and J by 4 bases, with 15 bases between them. Per germline, CDR1 MNHNS and CDR2 SASEGT. CDR3 size: 15 residues. The CDR3 region has the DNA TGTGCCAGCAGTGAGGATGAGTTCGACAGCACTGAAGCTTTCTTT. Protein product: CASSEDEFDSTEAFF.

The chain joins TRBV27 to TRBJ2-5; TRBD2 might be the D (6 bases). With 5 bases removed from V and 5 bases from J, the gap between germline ends came to 15 bases. Germline-derived CDR1 and CDR2 are MNHEY and SMNVEV (reference sequence). This CDR3 region has 14 residues. CDR3 amino acids: CASSQGLPPETQYF. CDR3 sequence (DNA): TGTGCCAGCAGTCAGGGACTCCCCCCCGAGACCCAGTACTTC.

This clone was observed a few times. The chain employs TRBV7-9 and TRBJ2-7; maybe TRBD2 (6 bases). With 3 bases removed from V and 9 bases from J, the gap between germline ends came to 12 bases. This CDR3 spans 12 amino acids. In germline, CDR1 is SEHNR, CDR2 FQNEAQ (reference sequence). The CDR3 loop is CASSFAQEGQYF. The CDR3 nucleotides read TGTGCCAGCAGCTTTGCCCAGGAGGGGCAGTACTTC. Using reference TRBV7-9 and TRBJ2-7 for the parts outside the CDR3, the full variable domain is DTGVSQNPRHKITKRGQNVTFRCDPISEHNRLYWYRQTLGQGPEFLTYFQNEAQLEKSRLLSDRFSAERPKGSFSTLEIQRTEQGDSAMYLCASSFAQEGQYFGPGTRLTVT.

The chain combines TRBV5-1 with TRBJ2-5; D unclear. Trimming took off 2 bases at V and 2 bases at J, with 10 bases between the two ends. In germline, CDR1 is SGHRS, CDR2 YFSETQ. This CDR3 has 14 amino acids. CDR3 bases: TGCGCCAGCAGCTTTTACTTATTTCAAGAGACCCAGTACTTC. Translating gives CASSFYLFQETQYF. The whole variable domain, filled in from reference TRBV5-1 and TRBJ2-5, reads KAGVTQTPRYLIKTRGQQVTLSCSPISGHRSVSWYQQTPGQGLQFLFEYFSETQRNKGNFPGRFSGRQFSNSRSEMNVSTLELGDSALYLCASSFYLFQETQYFGPGTRLLVL.

This CDR3 is CASKGQGEAFF. The CDR3 coding sequence is TGTGCCAGCAAGGGGCAGGGTGAAGCTTTCTTT. The chain joins TRBV5-4 to TRBJ1-1; maybe TRBD1 (5 bases). CDR3 length: 11 residues. Trimming shortened V by 6 bases and J by 7 bases, and 10 bases separated the two germline ends. Germline V lookup: CDR1 SGHNT, CDR2 YYREEE (reference sequence).

This chain connects TRBV21-1 to TRBJ1-1. TRBV21-1 is an annotated pseudogene. The CDR3 runs to 12 residues. CDR3 region: CASRSRDTEAFF. The CDR3 DNA reads as TGTGCCAGCAGATCACGAGACACTGAAGCTTTCTTT.

The chain has TRBV11-2 and TRBJ1-1; 8 bases agree with TRBD1. The CDR3 has 14 amino acids. Per germline, CDR1 SGHAT and CDR2 FQNNGV. V lost 5 bases and J lost 1; bases outside the gene matches: 3. In DNA form, the CDR3 reads TGTGCCAGCAGCCGCGGACAGGGGAACACTGAAGCTTTCTTT. Translating it yields CASSRGQGNTEAFF. The whole variable domain, remainder taken from reference TRBV11-2 and TRBJ1-1, is EAGVAQSPRYKIIEKRQSVAFWCNPISGHATLYWYQQILGQGPKLLIQFQNNGVVDDSQLPKDRFSAERLKGVDSTLKIQPAKLEDSAVYLCASSRGQGNTEAFFGQGTRLTVV.

J is TRBJ1-5 and V is TRBV9; tentatively, D is TRBD1 (5 bases). The V end lost 1 base, the J end lost 5 bases, and 7 bases lay between the germline ends. There are 13 residues in the CDR3. Germline V gene sequence: CDR1 SGDLS, CDR2 YYNGEE. The CDR3 is CASSVWGDQPQHF. The CDR3 nucleotides read TGTGCCAGCAGCGTATGGGGGGATCAGCCCCAGCATTTT.

The chain links TRBV27 to TRBJ1-1, with 7 bases that match TRBD1. The V gene end was trimmed by 3 bases and the J gene end by 8 bases; junction bases not matched to a gene: 9. Germline V gene sequence: CDR1 MNHEY, CDR2 SMNVEV (reference sequence). The CDR3 spans 14 residues. Written as DNA, the CDR3 is TGTGCCAGCAGTTTTCTGTCGGGACAGCCGGAAGCTTTCTTT. Protein product: CASSFLSGQPEAFF.

CDR3 residues: CASSFNGEGYEQYF. The CDR3 DNA is TGTGCCAGCAGCTTTAATGGGGAGGGGTACGAGCAGTACTTC. V gene TRBV11-2 combines with J gene TRBJ2-7; 7 nucleotides align to TRBD2. V lost 3 bases and J lost 4; bases outside the gene matches: 6. The CDR3 is made up of 14 amino acids. The germline V gene has CDR1 SGHAT and CDR2 FQNNGV.

The CDR3 here is CASSQTGGPNYGYTF. The CDR3 DNA reads as TGTGCCAGCAGCCAAACAGGGGGCCCCAACTATGGCTACACCTTC. This rearrangement joins TRBV9 to TRBJ1-2; TRBD1 matches 9 bases. CDR3 size: 15 residues. The V segment lost 4 bases and the J segment 2 bases; nucleotides outside the gene matches: 6. Germline V gives CDR1 SGDLS, CDR2 YYNGEE.

In this sample, this clone turned up once. The rearrangement links TRBV6-5 to TRBJ2-1; the match to TRBD2 covers 13 bases. The CDR3 consists of 15 residues. With 4 bases clipped from V and 6 bases from J, the junction kept 3 bases outside the gene matches. CDR1 and CDR2 (germline): MNHEY, SVGAGI. The CDR3 reads CASSSGLAGSNEQFF. The CDR3 DNA reads TGTGCCAGCAGTTCGGGACTAGCGGGAAGCAATGAGCAGTTCTTC.

The chain couples TRBV7-3 to TRBJ2-5; 8 nucleotides line up with TRBD2. CDR3 size: 13 residues. Germline V gives CDR1 SGHTA, CDR2 FQGTGA. Trimming at V came to 5 bases and at J to 5 bases, leaving 4 bases not matched to a gene. CDR3 in amino acids: CASSPGGTETQYF. CDR3 coding DNA: TGTGCCAGCAGCCCGGGGGGGACGGAGACCCAGTACTTC.